The 31 T cell receptor beta chains below come from one sample, sequenced in a study of cytotoxic CD8 clonotypes in ibrutinib-treated CLL. Some clones are missing from TCRdb's copy, which holds only in-frame ones; the method was immunoSEQ multiplex PCR. The table shows 160,000 or so clones, with about 88% occurring only once. The material sequenced was PBMCs, taken at disease progression, from a patient treated with ibrutinib. The receptor source for this set is a human donor with chronic lymphocytic leukemia.

This rearrangement joins TRBV29-1 to TRBJ2-1; D is perhaps TRBD2 (6 bases). The CDR3 extends over 12 amino acids. Per germline, CDR1 SQVTM and CDR2 ANQGSEA. The V gene lost 5 bases and the J gene lost 7 bases, with 12 bases spanning the gap. As DNA, the CDR3 is TGCAGCGTTCACTCAGGGAGGAATGAGCAGTTCTTC. Protein: CSVHSGRNEQFF.

The chain employs TRBV14 and TRBJ2-7, with 8 bases aligning to TRBD2. The germline V gene encodes CDR1 SGHDN and CDR2 FVKESK. V lost 2 bases and J lost 6; bases outside the gene matches: 3. CDR3 length: 13 amino acids. CDR3 DNA: TGTGCCAGCAGCCAATTCGGGGGGGGCGAGCAGTACTTC. Translating it yields CASSQFGGGEQYF.

V is TRBV11-3 and J is TRBJ2-2, with TRBD1 identical over 12 bases. The V gene end was trimmed by 4 bases and the J gene end by 5 bases; junction bases not matched to a gene: 11. CDR1 and CDR2 from the germline V gene are SGHNT and YENEEA. This CDR3 has 18 amino acids. This CDR3 is CASSSQDGTGGITGELFF. In DNA, the CDR3 is TGTGCCAGCAGCTCCCAGGATGGGACAGGGGGCATTACCGGGGAGCTGTTTTTT.

This clone was counted a few times. The rearrangement links TRBV6-1 to TRBJ1-2, with 8 bases aligning to TRBD1. This CDR3 is built from 14 residues. The V gene's germline CDR1 is MNHNS and CDR2 SASEGT. Trimming removed 6 bases from V and 4 bases from J; junction bases left unmatched: 7. CDR3 residues: CASRHDRGVYGYTF. The CDR3 coding sequence is TGTGCCAGCAGACACGACAGGGGTGTCTATGGCTACACCTTC.

V usage is TRBV5-1 and J usage is TRBJ1-2; D uncertain. The CDR3 is 16 residues long. The V end lost 0 bases, the J end lost 5 bases, and 17 bases lay between the germline ends. Germline lookup yields CDR1 SGHRS and CDR2 YFSETQ. The DNA of the CDR3 is TGCGCCAGCAGCTTGGACGCAGCCGTTTTTAGTTATGGCTACACCTTC. The encoded protein is CASSLDAAVFSYGYTF. Combining the CDR3 with reference TRBV5-1 and TRBJ1-2 gives the whole variable domain KAGVTQTPRYLIKTRGQQVTLSCSPISGHRSVSWYQQTPGQGLQFLFEYFSETQRNKGNFPGRFSGRQFSNSRSEMNVSTLELGDSALYLCASSLDAAVFSYGYTFGSGTRLTVV.

The chain combines TRBV18 with TRBJ1-5, with D possibly matching TRBD1 (6 bases). Trimming removed 2 bases at V and 4 bases at J, with 9 bases between. The CDR3 has 14 amino acids. Per the germline V gene, CDR1 is KGHSH and CDR2 is LQKENI. CDR3 DNA: TGTGCCAGCTCACCAAAAGGGGGGAATCAGCCCCAGCATTTT. Amino acid sequence: CASSPKGGNQPQHF.

The chain carries TRBV7-2 and TRBJ1-2; D gene uncertain. Trimming pared 1 base from V and 8 bases from J, leaving 11 bases between. Germline V gene lookup returns CDR1 SGHTA and CDR2 FQGNSA. This CDR3 comprises 13 residues. The CDR3 nucleotides read TGTGCCAGCAGCTTAGAGTCGGTGAGGGGCTACACCTTC. It translates to CASSLESVRGYTF. The full variable domain, completed using reference TRBV7-2 and TRBJ1-2, is GAGVSQSPSNKVTEKGKDVELRCDPISGHTALYWYRQSLGQGLEFLIYFQGNSAPDKSGLPSDRFSAERTGGSVSTLTIQRTQQEDSAVYLCASSLESVRGYTFGSGTRLTVV.

The V and J genes are TRBV5-1 and TRBJ2-1; D assignment may be TRBD1 or TRBD2 (5 bases each). V was trimmed by 0 bases and J by 9 bases, leaving 16 bases between them. The length of the CDR3 is 15 residues. Germline V lookup: CDR1 SGHRS, CDR2 YFSETQ. CDR3 sequence reads: CASSLAMGEASEQFF. In DNA form, the CDR3 reads TGCGCCAGCAGCTTGGCCATGGGGGAAGCTTCTGAGCAGTTCTTC.

This chain connects TRBV7-9 to TRBJ2-5; TRBD1 is a possible D gene (6 bases). V was clipped by 2 bases and J by 1 base, with 8 bases between them. CDR1 is SEHNR and CDR2 is FQNEAQ in the germline V gene (reference sequence). CDR3 length: 14 residues. For the CDR3, the DNA is TGTGCCAGCAGCTTAAGGGGGACCCAAGAGACCCAGTACTTC. This sequence encodes CASSLRGTQETQYF. Variable domain in full (rest from reference TRBV7-9 and TRBJ2-5): DTGVSQNPRHKITKRGQNVTFRCDPISEHNRLYWYRQTLGQGPEFLTYFQNEAQLEKSRLLSDRFSAERPKGSFSTLEIQRTEQGDSAMYLCASSLRGTQETQYFGPGTRLLVL.

This clone showed up just once. V usage is TRBV11-3 and J usage is TRBJ1-2, with 9 nucleotides matching TRBD1. Germline V CDR1 and CDR2: SGHNT, YENEEA. This CDR3 contains 17 residues. With V trimmed by 3 bases and J by 2 bases, 10 bases remained unmatched. CDR3 region: CASSLASQGAKNYGYTF. CDR3 sequence (DNA): TGTGCCAGCAGCTTGGCGTCACAGGGGGCAAAAAACTATGGCTACACCTTC.

The chain employs TRBV19 and TRBJ1-2, with D possibly being TRBD1 (5 bases). The CDR3 totals 16 residues. Germline V gene sequence: CDR1 LNHDA, CDR2 SQIVND (reference sequence). Trimming pared 3 bases from V and 3 bases from J, leaving 17 bases between. The CDR3 sequence: CASSIGLGREYYGYTF. As DNA, the CDR3 is TGTGCCAGTAGTATCGGTTTGGGCAGGGAGTACTATGGCTACACCTTC.

The chain joins TRBV7-3 to TRBJ2-2, with no clear D. This CDR3 spans 12 amino acids. From germline, CDR1 is SGHTA and CDR2 FQGTGA. The V end was cut by 5 bases, the J end by 3 bases, with 4 bases between. The DNA of the CDR3 is TGTGCCAGCAGCGAATACACCGGGGAGCTGTTTTTT. Translating it yields CASSEYTGELFF. The whole variable domain, filled in from reference TRBV7-3 and TRBJ2-2, reads GAGVSQTPSNKVTEKGKYVELRCDPISGHTALYWYRQSLGQGPEFLIYFQGTGAADDSGLPNDRFFAVRPEGSVSTLKIQRTERGDSAVYLCASSEYTGELFFGEGSRLTVL.

This clone has just one count. The chain carries TRBV2 and TRBJ1-5; weak D call: TRBD1 (5 bases). Per germline, CDR1 SNHLY and CDR2 FYNNEI. The length of the CDR3 is 16 residues. Trimming removed 0 bases at V and 2 bases at J, with 11 bases between. CDR3 sequence: CASSEAPGHGNQPQHF. In DNA form, the CDR3 reads TGTGCCAGCAGTGAAGCCCCAGGGCATGGCAATCAGCCCCAGCATTTT.

In DNA, the CDR3 is TGTGCCAGCAGCGTAGCGGGAGGGCCGGGCAATGAGCAGTTCTTC. Protein sequence: CASSVAGGPGNEQFF. The chain carries TRBV9 and TRBJ2-1, with 8 bases identical to TRBD2. This CDR3 is 15 amino acids long. Looked up from germline, CDR1 is SGDLS and CDR2 is YYNGEE. V lost 0 bases and J lost 6; bases outside the gene matches: 5.

This clone was counted ten times or more. The rearrangement joins TRBV6-1 to TRBJ2-7; D may be TRBD1 (6 bases). CDR1 and CDR2 from the germline V gene are MNHNS and SASEGT. The CDR3 extends over 18 amino acids. Trimming left V 4 bases short and J 3 bases short, with 25 bases between. The CDR3 nucleotides read TGTGCCAGCAGTGGACGGGACCCGGGACACTCGTGGTTCTACGAGCAGTACTTC. It translates to CASSGRDPGHSWFYEQYF.

The CDR3 nucleotides read TGTGCCAGCAGTCTGACTAGCGGGAGGTTGTACGAGCAGTACTTC. Translation: CASSLTSGRLYEQYF. The chain combines TRBV6-5 with TRBJ2-7; 13 bases map to TRBD2. The V segment lost 5 bases and the J segment 4 bases; nucleotides outside the gene matches: 5. Germline CDR1 and CDR2: MNHEY and SVGAGI. There are 15 residues in the CDR3.

V and J are TRBV9 and TRBJ2-5; the D gene could be TRBD1 or TRBD2 (5 bases each). Trimming stripped 2 bases from V and 1 base from J, with 9 bases between. Germline assignment: CDR1 SGDLS and CDR2 YYNGEE. This CDR3 has 14 residues. The CDR3 loop is CASSVGGSQETQYF. The CDR3 bases are TGTGCCAGCAGCGTTGGGGGTTCCCAAGAGACCCAGTACTTC.

V gene TRBV25-1 combines with J gene TRBJ1-3; D might be TRBD1 (6 bases). The CDR3 runs 14 residues. The germline V and J ends were trimmed by 7 bases and 4 bases, with 14 bases remaining between them. In germline, CDR1 is MGHDK, CDR2 SYGVNS. This CDR3 reads CASNPTGIGNTIYF. In DNA, the CDR3 is TGTGCCAGCAACCCTACAGGGATCGGAAACACCATATATTTT.

The table lists this clone with a count of one. V and J are TRBV12-5 and TRBJ2-1, with D perhaps matching TRBD2 (5 bases). Germline CDR1 and CDR2: LGHNT and FRNRAP. Trimming cost V 3 bases and J 0 bases, with 15 bases left between them. The CDR3 runs 17 residues. The CDR3 DNA reads as TGTGCTAGTGGTTTTTGGGGTCTAGCTAGCTCCTACAATGAGCAGTTCTTC. It translates to CASGFWGLASSYNEQFF.

The chain links TRBV9 to TRBJ2-3; 7 bases match TRBD2. The CDR3 sequence is 17 residues long. The ends lost 0 bases at V and 4 bases at J; junction bases unmatched: 11. CDR1 SGDLS and CDR2 YYNGEE come from the germline V gene. The CDR3 sequence is CASSVATTGGVADTQYF. The CDR3 coding sequence is TGTGCCAGCAGCGTAGCTACGACGGGAGGAGTTGCAGATACGCAGTATTTT.

This clone was seen a single time. The chain uses TRBV27 and TRBJ2-5; 10 bases are a match to TRBD2. Germline V lookup: CDR1 MNHEY, CDR2 SMNVEV (reference sequence). Trimming at V came to 4 bases and at J to 4 bases, leaving 9 bases not matched to a gene. CDR3 length equals 16 residues. CDR3 DNA: TGTGCCAGCAGTTGGGCTAGCGGGAGTAGTTTAGAGACCCAGTACTTC. Its translation is CASSWASGSSLETQYF.

The rearrangement uses TRBV11-2 and TRBJ1-1; D call uncertain. The CDR3 loop spans 13 amino acids. V gave up 1 base and J gave up 10 bases, with 13 bases separating them. Germline V lookup: CDR1 SGHAT, CDR2 FQNNGV. CDR3 coding DNA: TGTGCCAGCAGCTTAGGTCCGGCTTACGGAGCTTTCTTT. Residues: CASSLGPAYGAFF.

The chain joins TRBV18 to TRBJ1-1; the match to TRBD1 covers 8 bases. After removal of 3 bases from V and 1 base from J, the junction contained 1 base not matched to a gene. Looked up from germline, CDR1 is KGHSH and CDR2 is LQKENI. This CDR3 spans 14 amino acids. The CDR3 nucleotides read TGTGCCAGCTCACCGGACAGGGCGAACACTGAAGCTTTCTTT. Translation: CASSPDRANTEAFF.

This chain links TRBV6-6 with TRBJ2-2; TRBD1 might be the D (5 bases). The CDR3 extends over 15 amino acids. V lost 0 bases, J lost 5 bases, and 10 bases lay in between. The germline gives CDR1 MNHNY, CDR2 SVGAGI (reference sequence). Here the CDR3 reads CASSYSTESTGELFF. CDR3 coding DNA: TGTGCCAGCAGTTACTCGACAGAATCAACCGGGGAGCTGTTTTTT.

The V gene is TRBV29-1, the J gene TRBJ1-4; D unclear. The CDR3 runs 14 residues. V dropped 3 bases and J dropped 4 bases, with 12 bases sitting between them. Looked up from germline, CDR1 is SQVTM and CDR2 is ANQGSEA. The CDR3 DNA sequence: TGCAGCGTTGATTTCGGCGGAAGTAATGAAAAACTGTTTTTT. Its translation is CSVDFGGSNEKLFF.

The genes are TRBV7-3 and TRBJ2-6; the D is unclear. Germline V gene data show CDR1 as SGHTA and CDR2 as FQGTGA. CDR3 length: 15 residues. Trimming took off 1 base at V and 3 bases at J, with 7 bases between the two ends. The DNA of the CDR3 is TGTGCCAGCAGCTTAAGACTGCTTGGGGCCAACGTCCTGACTTTC. Translation gives CASSLRLLGANVLTF. Full variable domain (remainder filled in from reference TRBV7-3 and TRBJ2-6): GAGVSQTPSNKVTEKGKYVELRCDPISGHTALYWYRQSLGQGPEFLIYFQGTGAADDSGLPNDRFFAVRPEGSVSTLKIQRTERGDSAVYLCASSLRLLGANVLTFGAGSRLTVL.

This sequence joins TRBV19 and TRBJ1-2; D is unresolved. Germline V gene lookup returns CDR1 LNHDA and CDR2 SQIVND (reference sequence). Trimming took 5 bases from V and 0 from J, leaving 13 bases between them. The CDR3 has 15 residues. The CDR3 region is CASSFSGGTNYGYTF. For the CDR3, the DNA is TGTGCCAGTAGTTTTTCAGGCGGCACTAACTATGGCTACACCTTC. Filled out from reference TRBV19 and TRBJ1-2, the complete variable domain reads DGGITQSPKYLFRKEGQNVTLSCEQNLNHDAMYWYRQDPGQGLRLIYYSQIVNDFQKGDIAEGYSVSREKKESFPLTVTSAQKNPTAFYLCASSFSGGTNYGYTFGSGTRLTVV.

The CDR3 is CASSLLSRDSGELFF. CDR3 nucleotides: TGTGCCAGCAGCTTGTTATCCCGGGACAGCGGGGAGCTGTTTTTT. V gene TRBV5-6 combines with J gene TRBJ2-2; TRBD1 agrees at 7 bases. The germline CDR1 and CDR2 sequences are SGHDT and YYEEEE. Trimming at V came to 1 base and at J to 7 bases, leaving 7 bases not matched to a gene. CDR3 length: 15 residues.

The chain carries TRBV5-1 and TRBJ2-1; D is ambiguous. The CDR3 has 14 amino acids. V was cut by 0 bases and J by 2 bases, with 6 bases left in between. Germline V CDR1 and CDR2: SGHRS, YFSETQ. The CDR3 is CASSLERAYNEQFF. In DNA form, the CDR3 reads TGCGCCAGCAGCTTGGAAAGGGCCTACAATGAGCAGTTCTTC. Using reference TRBV5-1 and TRBJ2-1 for the parts outside the CDR3, the full variable domain is KAGVTQTPRYLIKTRGQQVTLSCSPISGHRSVSWYQQTPGQGLQFLFEYFSETQRNKGNFPGRFSGRQFSNSRSEMNVSTLELGDSALYLCASSLERAYNEQFFGPGTRLTVL.

The chain employs TRBV5-8 and TRBJ1-2, with D perhaps TRBD1 (5 bases). Trimming removed 0 bases at V and 7 bases at J, with 7 bases between. Germline V gives CDR1 SGHTS, CDR2 YDEGEE. This CDR3 has 12 amino acids. Written as DNA, the CDR3 is TGTGCCAGCAGCTTGGGACAGACTGGCTACACCTTC. It specifies CASSLGQTGYTF. Full variable domain (remainder filled in from reference TRBV5-8 and TRBJ1-2): EAGVTQSPTHLIKTRGQQATLRCSPISGHTSVYWYQQALGLGLQFLLWYDEGEERNRGNFPPRFSGRQFPNYSSELNVNALELEDSALYLCASSLGQTGYTFGSGTRLTVV.

This chain joins TRBV27 and TRBJ1-1; a possible D gene is TRBD1 (5 bases). CDR1 is MNHEY, CDR2 SMNVEV, per germline (reference sequence). V lost 2 bases, J lost 11 bases, and 15 bases lay in between. This CDR3 contains 13 residues. This CDR3 reads CASSLDGTTPAFF. The CDR3 DNA reads TGTGCCAGCAGTTTAGACGGGACCACCCCTGCTTTCTTT.